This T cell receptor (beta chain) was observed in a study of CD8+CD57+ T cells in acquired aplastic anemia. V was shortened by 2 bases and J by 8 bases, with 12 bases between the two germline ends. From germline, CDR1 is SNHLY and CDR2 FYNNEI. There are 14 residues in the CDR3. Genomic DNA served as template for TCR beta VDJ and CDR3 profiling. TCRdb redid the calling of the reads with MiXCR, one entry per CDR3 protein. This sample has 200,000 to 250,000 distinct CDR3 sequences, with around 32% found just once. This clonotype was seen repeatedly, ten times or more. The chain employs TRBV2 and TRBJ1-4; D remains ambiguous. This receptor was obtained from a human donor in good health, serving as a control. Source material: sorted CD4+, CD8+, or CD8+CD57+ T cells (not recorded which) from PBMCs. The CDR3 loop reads CASSERAGGEKLFF. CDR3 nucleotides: TGTGCCAGCAGTGAAAGGGCAGGCGGCGAAAAACTGTTTTTT.